The T cell receptor beta chain under discussion was sequenced for a study of shared T cell receptors in the human thymus. Profiling relied on immunoSEQ multiplex PCR, and the TCRdb table lists in-frame clones only, not all of them. This table holds about 730,000 clones, 70% to 90% found once. With 4 bases removed from V and 3 bases from J, the gap between germline ends came to 13 bases. The CDR3 is 14 amino acids. In germline, CDR1 is GTSNPN, CDR2 SVGIG (reference sequence). The data were also submitted as part of a second study, on human thymus T cells. That publication notes: Resections that were taken during corrective heart surgery supplied the thymus tissue. V and J gene usage appeared biased in thymic and blood repertoires. Highly overlapping thymic repertoires among unrelated individuals were reported in related research.

The specimen sequenced was thymocytes. The sequence derives from a girl in the first two years of life with a congenital heart defect. The V and J genes are TRBV30 and TRBJ1-3; unclear D gene. The DNA for the CDR3 is TGTGCCTGGATGGGAGAGGCTTATGGAAACACCATATATTTT. Encoded protein: CAWMGEAYGNTIYF.